One and the same sample provided the 11 T cell receptor beta chains below, sequenced in a study of cytotoxic CD8 clonotypes in ibrutinib-treated CLL. TCRdb's table, derived via immunoSEQ multiplex PCR, lists solely in-frame clones and lacks some. The sample has over 100,000 clones, approximately 85% seen once. Here the sequenced sample was PBMCs, taken after 24 months of ibrutinib treatment. Receptors were obtained from a human donor with chronic lymphocytic leukemia.

The rearrangement joins TRBV6-5 to TRBJ2-2, with 9 bases that match TRBD1. Germline assignment: CDR1 MNHEY and CDR2 SVGAGI. The CDR3 sequence is 16 residues long. Losses at the gene ends were 0 bases for V and 4 bases for J; bases not matched to a gene: 3. CDR3 residues: CASSYSDRGGTGELFF. The CDR3 DNA reads TGTGCCAGCAGTTACTCCGACAGGGGGGGCACCGGGGAGCTGTTTTTT.

The rearrangement uses TRBV28 and TRBJ1-6; D gene ambiguous. The CDR3 spans 17 residues. Germline V gene data show CDR1 as MDHEN and CDR2 as SYDVKM. Trimming removed 8 bases at V and 8 bases at J, with 25 bases between. The CDR3 DNA follows: TGTGCCAGCCACGCCCGGGGTCCTTTTCAAGCCTATTCACCCCTCCACTTT. This encodes CASHARGPFQAYSPLHF.

The V call is TRBV7-8, the J call TRBJ2-4, with 9 positions matching TRBD2. The junction had 8 bases not matched to a gene; V was cut back by 5 bases and J by 6 bases. CDR1 and CDR2 from the germline V gene are SGHVS and FQNEAQ. The CDR3 is made up of 15 amino acids. The CDR3 spells CASSPYLAGANIQYF. CDR3 DNA: TGTGCCAGCAGCCCTTACTTAGCGGGGGCAAACATTCAGTACTTC.

V gene TRBV18 combines with J gene TRBJ1-2; TRBD1 is a possible D gene (5 bases). Germline V CDR1 and CDR2: KGHSH, LQKENI. The length of the CDR3 is 13 residues. The V and J ends lost 2 bases and 6 bases respectively, with 10 bases between them. This CDR3 is CASSPGWGNGYTF. Written as DNA, the CDR3 is TGTGCCAGCTCACCAGGGTGGGGCAATGGCTACACCTTC. The entire variable domain, with the rest obtained from reference TRBV18 and TRBJ1-2, is as follows: NAGVMQNPRHLVRRRGQEARLRCSPMKGHSHVYWYRQLPEEGLKFMVYLQKENIIDESGMPKERFSAEFPKEGPSILRIQQVVRGDSAAYFCASSPGWGNGYTFGSGTRLTVV.

This chain links TRBV4-3 with TRBJ1-5; a weak D match, TRBD1 (5 bases). Trimming removed 0 bases at V and 10 bases at J, with 19 bases between. The CDR3 runs to 16 residues. The germline CDR1 and CDR2 sequences are LGHNA and YSLEER. The CDR3 is CASSQDRVTVLGPQHF. DNA for the CDR3: TGCGCCAGCAGCCAAGACAGGGTAACCGTCTTGGGCCCCCAGCATTTT.

The rearrangement uses TRBV28 and TRBJ2-3; TRBD1 agrees at 10 bases. With 5 bases clipped from V and 1 base from J, the junction kept 9 bases outside the gene matches. This CDR3 spans 17 amino acids. In germline, CDR1 is MDHEN, CDR2 SYDVKM. The CDR3 DNA reads as TGTGCCAGCAGTCCGAATCCCGGGACAGGGGGCACAGATACGCAGTATTTT. Amino acid sequence: CASSPNPGTGGTDTQYF.

The chain links TRBV7-2 to TRBJ2-2; maybe TRBD1 (6 bases). The CDR3 length is 15 residues. Germline loops: CDR1 SGHTA, CDR2 FQGNSA. The germline V and J ends were trimmed by 0 bases and 4 bases, with 9 bases remaining between them. The CDR3 sequence: CASSLAGAPTGELFF. The CDR3 DNA reads as TGTGCCAGCAGCTTAGCGGGGGCCCCCACCGGGGAGCTGTTTTTT. The complete variable domain, with remaining parts taken from reference TRBV7-2 and TRBJ2-2, reads GAGVSQSPSNKVTEKGKDVELRCDPISGHTALYWYRQSLGQGLEFLIYFQGNSAPDKSGLPSDRFSAERTGGSVSTLTIQRTQQEDSAVYLCASSLAGAPTGELFFGEGSRLTVL.

V usage is TRBV10-3 and J usage is TRBJ2-2; 9 positions match TRBD1. This CDR3 region has 16 residues. CDR1 is ENHRY and CDR2 is SYGVKD in the germline V gene. V trimming: 0 bases; J trimming: 6 bases; junction bases outside the gene matches: 5. The CDR3 spells CAISESATGGAGELFF. CDR3 DNA sequence: TGTGCCATCAGTGAGTCTGCGACAGGGGGGGCCGGGGAGCTGTTTTTT.

This clone was detected a few times. This chain connects TRBV5-4 to TRBJ2-2; 7 bases are a match to TRBD2. CDR1 is SGHNT and CDR2 is YYREEE in the germline V gene (reference sequence). The CDR3 totals 14 residues. V lost 4 bases and J lost 8; bases outside the gene matches: 8. CDR3 sequence reads: CASSPRLAGGELFF. The CDR3 coding sequence is TGTGCCAGCAGCCCCCGACTAGCTGGTGGGGAGCTGTTTTTT.

This chain joins TRBV7-2 and TRBJ2-7; a weak D match, TRBD2 (7 bases). Between the trimmed V and J ends, which lost 3 bases and 2 bases, there was a span of 17 bases. The CDR3 runs 16 residues. Germline CDR1 reads SGHTA; CDR2 reads FQGNSA. The DNA for the CDR3 is TGTGCCAGCAGCTTGACTTTGGGGAGGGGGACCTACGAGCAGTACTTC. It encodes CASSLTLGRGTYEQYF.

The chain uses TRBV5-4 and TRBJ1-2; TRBD1 matches 8 bases. V was clipped by 0 bases and J by 5 bases; unmatched bases: 6. Per germline, CDR1 SGHNT and CDR2 YYREEE (reference sequence). There are 15 residues in the CDR3. The CDR3: CASSLDQGAGYGYTF. CDR3 nucleotide sequence: TGTGCCAGCAGCTTGGACCAGGGGGCAGGGTATGGCTACACCTTC.